The entry below gives a single T cell receptor beta chain sequence along with its context. This entry is derived from a study of shared clonotypes between healthy human individuals. TCRdb's copy holds only in-frame clones and misses some; the assay was immunoSEQ multiplex PCR. The sample holds under 850,000 clones, over 55% seen once. In germline, CDR1 is SGHRS, CDR2 YFSETQ. V shed 5 bases and J 8 bases; nucleotides not matched to a gene: 7. This CDR3 has 14 residues. The rearrangement joins TRBV5-1 to TRBJ1-4; 9 bases agree with TRBD1. Sequencing was performed on memory CD4+ T cells sorted from blood. Subset denoted: CD45RA-negative fraction. This receptor was taken from a woman between 25 and 40 years old in good health. CDR3 residues: CASRGQGIKEKLFF. As DNA, the CDR3 is TGCGCCAGCAGGGGACAGGGCATTAAGGAAAAACTGTTTTTT.